The T cell receptor (beta chain) under discussion was sequenced for a study of shared clonotypes between healthy human individuals. The method was immunoSEQ multiplex PCR; TCRdb's version includes in-frame clones alone and lacks a portion of them. The table includes about 710,000 clones, approximately 72% detected once. Of note for this clone: Its antigen is unknown. Other DNA sequences from this sample encode an identical CDR3 as well.

Regarding the study as a whole: Large sequencing depth failed to make sorted-subset sequencing complete, rarefaction showed.

Trimming stripped 0 bases from V and 2 bases from J, with 11 bases between. The CDR3 sequence is 15 residues long. CDR1 and CDR2 from the germline V gene are SGHNT and YYREEE (reference sequence). The chain joins TRBV5-4 to TRBJ2-5, with TRBD2 as a possible D gene (6 bases). Sequencing was carried out using memory CD4+ T cells sorted from blood. Subset reported: CD45RA-negative fraction. This TCR was sampled from a woman aged 25 to 39 in good health. CDR3 residues: CASSLELADQETQYF. The CDR3 region has the DNA TGTGCCAGCAGCTTGGAACTAGCAGATCAAGAGACCCAGTACTTC.